Listed here are 2 T cell receptor beta chains from one sample, sequenced in a study of CXCR3-negative and CXCR3-positive naive CD8 T cells. General observations from the study: Against CXCR3-negative naive cells, CXCR3-positive naive cells showed more hydrophobic TRB CDR3s.

UMI-labeled 5' RACE TRB cDNA libraries were prepared from the cells. TCRdb re-analyzed the 5' RACE reads; it lists each CDR3 protein once, without DNA. The listing records 140,000 to 150,000 distinct CDR3 sequences. These receptors have no known antigen. Sequences were obtained from naive CXCR3+ CD8+ T cells from blood. Subset meaning: CD45RO-CCR7+CD27+CD95- naive CD8+ T cells expressing CXCR3 (TNR3+). The receptor source for this set is a human donor in good health. Some clones in this sample may be carry-over from other donors' samples.

This chain connects TRBV9 to TRBJ1-1; TCRdb's D call, TRBD1, is unchecked because there is no DNA. Germline V gene data show CDR1 as SGDLS and CDR2 as YYNGEE. The CDR3 has 13 residues. Here the CDR3 reads CASSSQPGYEAFF.

The chain joins TRBV7-9 to TRBJ1-5; TCRdb picks TRBD1, but there is no DNA to check that call. Germline assignment: CDR1 SEHNR and CDR2 FQNEAQ (reference sequence). CDR3 size: 14 residues. CDR3 loop: CASSLTASNQPQHF. Filled out from reference TRBV7-9 and TRBJ1-5, the complete variable domain reads DTGVSQNPRHKITKRGQNVTFRCDPISEHNRLYWYRQTLGQGPEFLTYFQNEAQLEKSRLLSDRFSAERPKGSFSTLEIQRTEQGDSAMYLCASSLTASNQPQHFGDGTRLSIL.